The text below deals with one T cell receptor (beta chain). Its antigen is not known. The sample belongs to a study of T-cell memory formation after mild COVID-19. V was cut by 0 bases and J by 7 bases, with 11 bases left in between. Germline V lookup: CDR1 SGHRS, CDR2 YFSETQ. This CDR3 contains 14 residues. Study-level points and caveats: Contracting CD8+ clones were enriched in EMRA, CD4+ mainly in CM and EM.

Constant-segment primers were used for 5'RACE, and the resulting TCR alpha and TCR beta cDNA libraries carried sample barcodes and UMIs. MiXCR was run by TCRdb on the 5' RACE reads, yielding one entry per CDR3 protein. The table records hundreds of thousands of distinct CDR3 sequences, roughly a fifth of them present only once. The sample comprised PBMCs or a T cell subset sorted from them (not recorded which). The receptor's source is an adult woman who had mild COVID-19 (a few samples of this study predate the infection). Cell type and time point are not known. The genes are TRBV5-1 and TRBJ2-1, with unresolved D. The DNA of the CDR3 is TGCGCCAGCAGCTTGGAAGGCCTGGGGAATGAGCAGTTCTTC. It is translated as CASSLEGLGNEQFF. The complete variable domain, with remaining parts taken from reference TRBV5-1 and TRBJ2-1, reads KAGVTQTPRYLIKTRGQQVTLSCSPISGHRSVSWYQQTPGQGLQFLFEYFSETQRNKGNFPGRFSGRQFSNSRSEMNVSTLELGDSALYLCASSLEGLGNEQFFGPGTRLTVL.